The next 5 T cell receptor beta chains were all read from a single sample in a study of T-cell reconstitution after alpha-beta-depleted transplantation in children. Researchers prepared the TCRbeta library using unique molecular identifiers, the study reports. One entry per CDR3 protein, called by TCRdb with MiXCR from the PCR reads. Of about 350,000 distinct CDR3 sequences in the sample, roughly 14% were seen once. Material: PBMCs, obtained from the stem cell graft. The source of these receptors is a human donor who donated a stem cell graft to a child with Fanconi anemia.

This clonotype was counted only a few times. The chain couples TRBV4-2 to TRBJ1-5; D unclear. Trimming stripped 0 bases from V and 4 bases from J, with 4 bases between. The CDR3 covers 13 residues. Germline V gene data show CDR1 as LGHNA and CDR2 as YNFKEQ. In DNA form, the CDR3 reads TGTGCCAGCAGCCAAGAGCAGAATCAGCCCCAGCATTTT. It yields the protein CASSQEQNQPQHF.

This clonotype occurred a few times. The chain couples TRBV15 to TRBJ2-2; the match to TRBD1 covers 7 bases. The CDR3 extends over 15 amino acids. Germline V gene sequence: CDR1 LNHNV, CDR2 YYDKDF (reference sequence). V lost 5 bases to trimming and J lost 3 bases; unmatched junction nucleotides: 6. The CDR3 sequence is CATSGDRGDTGELFF. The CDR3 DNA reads TGTGCCACCAGCGGGGACAGAGGGGACACCGGGGAGCTGTTTTTT.

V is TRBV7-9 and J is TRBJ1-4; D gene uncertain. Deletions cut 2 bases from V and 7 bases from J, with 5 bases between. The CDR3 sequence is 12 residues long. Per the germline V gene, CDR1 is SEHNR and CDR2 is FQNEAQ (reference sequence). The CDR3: CASSLMTEKLFF. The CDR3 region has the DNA TGTGCCAGCAGCTTAATGACTGAAAAACTGTTTTTT.

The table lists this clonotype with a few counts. DNA for the CDR3: TGTGCCAGCGTTTCGGGGAGGACAGATACGCAGTATTTT. Its translation: CASVSGRTDTQYF. The chain recombines TRBV7-8 with TRBJ2-3; a weak D match, TRBD2 (6 bases). V was cut by 8 bases and J by 3 bases, with 12 bases left in between. The CDR3 covers 13 residues. Germline CDR1 reads SGHVS; CDR2 reads FQNEAQ. Drawing the rest from reference TRBV7-8 and TRBJ2-3, the complete variable domain is GAGVSQSPRYKVAKRGQDVALRCDPISGHVSLFWYQQALGQGPEFLTYFQNEAQLDKSGLPSDRFFAERPEGSVSTLKIQRTQQEDSAVYLCASVSGRTDTQYFGPGTRLTVL.

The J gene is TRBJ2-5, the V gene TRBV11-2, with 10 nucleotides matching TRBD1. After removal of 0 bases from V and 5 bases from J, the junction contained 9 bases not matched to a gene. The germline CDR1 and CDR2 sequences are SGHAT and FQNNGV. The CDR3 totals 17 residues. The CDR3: CASSLENFRDRGETQYF. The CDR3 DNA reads TGTGCCAGCAGCTTAGAAAATTTCCGGGACAGGGGTGAGACCCAGTACTTC.